Sequencing of this TCR beta chain was carried out in a study of siplizumab effects on memory and regulatory T cells. Notes on this clone: The antigen is not known.

Study-level points and caveats: An assignable naive or memory phenotype was lacking in roughly 80-96% of proliferating CD4+ or CD8+ clones. Naive T cells appeared more diverse than memory cells and seemed to be major alloresponse contributors.

Assays captured about 10^5 TCR templates per sample. Libraries were prepared by immunoSEQ multiplex PCR; TCRdb keeps only in-frame clonotypes and omits some of them. The data show about 97,000 clones, with 80% to 95% seen just once and more than 10% held by the top ten. CDR3 length equals 14 residues. V shed 6 bases, J shed 9 bases, and the junction held 9 bases outside the gene matches. The germline CDR1 and CDR2 sequences are ENHRY and SYGVKD. This clonotype was sampled from a human donor in good health. The sequenced material came from non-Treg CD4+ T cells sorted from blood. This sequence joins TRBV10-3 and TRBJ1-5; the match to TRBD1 covers 9 bases. CDR3 coding DNA: TGTGCCATCAGAGAGGACAGGGGAGTAGGGCCCCAGCATTTT. It is translated as CAIREDRGVGPQHF.